The sample holds many counts of the clone carrying this TCR beta chain. Its antigen is still unknown. These data belong to a study of read filtering for tumor transcriptome and immune sequencing. This library used 300 to 450 ng RNA and molecular barcoded adaptors spanning alpha/delta and beta/gamma chains. TCRdb reprocessed the reads with MiXCR, giving one entry per CDR3 protein. The profile covers around 130,000 distinct CDR3 sequences, with roughly 13% appearing a single time and 11% taken by the ten largest. Findings of the study overall: Even smaller IR-seq throughput identified most shared clonotypes.

The CDR3 loop spans 15 amino acids. V gave up 6 bases and J gave up 5 bases, with 19 bases separating them. Looked up from germline, CDR1 is DFQATT and CDR2 is SNEGSKA (reference sequence). The chain links TRBV20-1 to TRBJ1-4; tentative D call: TRBD1 (5 bases). The sample taken for sequencing was a population of CD138-negative cells sorted from bone marrow. The sequence was collected from a donor aged 40 or over with multiple myeloma. The CDR3 loop reads CSATSQGDVNEKLFF. CDR3 bases: TGCAGTGCCACCTCCCAAGGGGACGTGAATGAAAAACTGTTTTTT.